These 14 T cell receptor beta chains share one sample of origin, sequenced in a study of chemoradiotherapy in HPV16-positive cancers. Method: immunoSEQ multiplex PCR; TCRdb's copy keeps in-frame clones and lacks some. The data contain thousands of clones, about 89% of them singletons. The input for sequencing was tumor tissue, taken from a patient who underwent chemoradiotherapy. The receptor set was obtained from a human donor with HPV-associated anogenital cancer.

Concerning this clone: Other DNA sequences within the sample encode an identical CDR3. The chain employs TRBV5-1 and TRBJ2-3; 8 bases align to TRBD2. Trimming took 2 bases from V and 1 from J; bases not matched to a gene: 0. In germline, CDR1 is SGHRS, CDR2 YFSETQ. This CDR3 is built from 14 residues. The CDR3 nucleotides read TGCGCCAGCAGCTTTAGCGGGGGCACAGATACGCAGTATTTT. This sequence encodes CASSFSGGTDTQYF.

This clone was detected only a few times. In DNA form, the CDR3 reads TGCAGCGTTGAAGGTGGTTCGGGACAGGGGTTTGAAATGAGCTCCTACAATGAGCAGTTCTTC. It yields the protein CSVEGGSGQGFEMSSYNEQFF. The genes are TRBV29-1 and TRBJ2-1; 10 bases are shared with TRBD1. With V trimmed by 1 base and J by 0 bases, 18 bases remained unmatched. The CDR3 runs to 21 residues. Germline CDR1 reads SQVTM; CDR2 reads ANQGSEA.

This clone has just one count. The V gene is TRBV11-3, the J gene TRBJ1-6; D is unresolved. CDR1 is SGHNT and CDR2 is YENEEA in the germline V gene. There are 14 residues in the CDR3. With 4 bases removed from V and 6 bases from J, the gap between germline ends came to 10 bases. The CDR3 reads CASSSSQPNSPLHF. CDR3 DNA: TGTGCCAGCAGCTCCAGTCAGCCTAATTCACCCCTCCACTTT.

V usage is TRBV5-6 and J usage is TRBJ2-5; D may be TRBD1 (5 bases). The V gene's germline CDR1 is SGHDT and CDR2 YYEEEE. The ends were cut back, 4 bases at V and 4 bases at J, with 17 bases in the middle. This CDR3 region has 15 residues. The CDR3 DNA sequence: TGTGCCAGCAGCCCCCCATTAGGGGAAAGAGAGACCCAGTACTTC. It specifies CASSPPLGERETQYF.

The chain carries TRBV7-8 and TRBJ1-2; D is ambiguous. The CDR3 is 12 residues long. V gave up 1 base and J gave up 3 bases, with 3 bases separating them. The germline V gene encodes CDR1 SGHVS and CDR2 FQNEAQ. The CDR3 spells CASSLGHYGYTF. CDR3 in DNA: TGTGCCAGCAGCTTAGGGCACTATGGCTACACCTTC.

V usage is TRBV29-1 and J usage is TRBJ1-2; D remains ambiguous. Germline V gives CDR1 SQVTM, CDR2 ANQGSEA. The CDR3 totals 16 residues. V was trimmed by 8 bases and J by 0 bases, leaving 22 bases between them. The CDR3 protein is CSPWGGSSGPNYGYTF. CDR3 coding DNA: TGCAGCCCCTGGGGAGGGAGTAGTGGTCCTAACTATGGCTACACCTTC. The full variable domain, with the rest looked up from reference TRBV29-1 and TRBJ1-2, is SAVISQKPSRDICQRGTSLTIQCQVDSQVTMMFWYRQQPGQSLTLIATANQGSEATYESGFVIDKFPISRPNLTFSTLTVSNMSPEDSSIYLCSPWGGSSGPNYGYTFGSGTRLTVV.

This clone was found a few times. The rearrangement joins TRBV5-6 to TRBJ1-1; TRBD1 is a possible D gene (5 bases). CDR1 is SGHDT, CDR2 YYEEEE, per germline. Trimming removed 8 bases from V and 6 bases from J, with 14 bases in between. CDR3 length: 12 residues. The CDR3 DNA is TGTGCCAGTCAAAAGAGGGGTGCTGAAGCTTTCTTT. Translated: CASQKRGAEAFF.

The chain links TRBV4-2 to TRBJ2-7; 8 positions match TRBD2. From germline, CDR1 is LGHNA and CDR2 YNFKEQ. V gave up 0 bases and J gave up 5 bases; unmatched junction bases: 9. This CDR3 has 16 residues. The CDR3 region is CASSQDLTGGPDEQYF. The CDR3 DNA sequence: TGTGCCAGCAGCCAAGATTTAACGGGGGGGCCCGACGAGCAGTACTTC.

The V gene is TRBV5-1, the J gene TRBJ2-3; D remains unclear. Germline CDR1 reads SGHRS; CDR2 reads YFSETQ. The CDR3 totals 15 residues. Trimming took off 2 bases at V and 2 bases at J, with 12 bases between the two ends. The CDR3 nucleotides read TGCGCCAGCAGCTTCTTAGACTCGAACACAGATACGCAGTATTTT. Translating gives CASSFLDSNTDTQYF.

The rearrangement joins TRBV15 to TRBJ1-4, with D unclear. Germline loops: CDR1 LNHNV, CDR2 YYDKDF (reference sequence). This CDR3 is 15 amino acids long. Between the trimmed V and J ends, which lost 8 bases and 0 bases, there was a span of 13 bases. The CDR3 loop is CATSSEASTNEKLFF. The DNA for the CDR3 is TGTGCCACCTCCTCGGAGGCCTCAACTAATGAAAAACTGTTTTTT.

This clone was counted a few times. CDR3 amino acids: CASSPSGGALYEQFF. The CDR3 DNA sequence: TGTGCCAGCAGCCCAAGCGGGGGGGCTCTGTATGAGCAGTTCTTC. This sequence joins TRBV9 and TRBJ2-1; 10 bases match TRBD2. Germline-derived CDR1 and CDR2 are SGDLS and YYNGEE. J was trimmed by 8 bases and V by 4 bases; bases with no gene match: 9. This CDR3 contains 15 residues.

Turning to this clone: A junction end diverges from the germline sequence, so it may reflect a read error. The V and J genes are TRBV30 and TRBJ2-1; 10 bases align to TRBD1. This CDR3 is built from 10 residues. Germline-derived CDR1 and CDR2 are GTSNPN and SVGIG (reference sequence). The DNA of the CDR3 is TGTGCCTGGTCCGGGACAGGGGAGGTCTTC. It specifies CAWSGTGEVF.

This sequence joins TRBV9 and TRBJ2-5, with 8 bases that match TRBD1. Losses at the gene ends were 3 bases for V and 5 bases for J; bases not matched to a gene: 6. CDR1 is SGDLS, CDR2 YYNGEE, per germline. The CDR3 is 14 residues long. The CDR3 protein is CASSAGQGGETQYF. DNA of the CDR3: TGTGCCAGCAGCGCTGGACAGGGTGGGGAGACCCAGTACTTC.

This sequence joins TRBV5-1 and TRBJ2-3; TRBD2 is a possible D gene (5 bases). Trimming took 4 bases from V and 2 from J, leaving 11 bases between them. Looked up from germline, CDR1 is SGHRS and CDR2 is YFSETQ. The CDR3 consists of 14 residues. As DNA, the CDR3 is TGCGCCAGCAGCCTGAGGGCAGACACAGATACGCAGTATTTT. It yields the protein CASSLRADTDTQYF. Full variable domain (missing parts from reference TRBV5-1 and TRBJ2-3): KAGVTQTPRYLIKTRGQQVTLSCSPISGHRSVSWYQQTPGQGLQFLFEYFSETQRNKGNFPGRFSGRQFSNSRSEMNVSTLELGDSALYLCASSLRADTDTQYFGPGTRLTVL.